This TCR beta chain was identified in a study of OX40 agonist ivuxolimab in advanced cancers. TCRdb keeps only in-frame clones here, not all; method: immunoSEQ multiplex PCR. The sample gives some 82,000 clones, about 91% of which show up once; approximately 2.4% is in the top ten. The V gene lost 4 bases and the J gene lost 2 bases, with 9 bases spanning the gap. CDR1 and CDR2 from the germline V gene are ENHRY and SYGVKD. The CDR3 spans 14 residues. The chain combines TRBV10-3 with TRBJ2-1; tentatively, D is TRBD2 (6 bases). This material consisted of CD4+ or CD8+ T cells sorted from blood, taken in a trial of the OX40 agonist ivuxolimab. The source is an adult with an advanced solid tumor such as melanoma, head and neck, liver or kidney cancer. CDR3 bases: TGTGCCATCAGTGGGAGGGACGCCTACAATGAGCAGTTCTTC. This encodes CAISGRDAYNEQFF.